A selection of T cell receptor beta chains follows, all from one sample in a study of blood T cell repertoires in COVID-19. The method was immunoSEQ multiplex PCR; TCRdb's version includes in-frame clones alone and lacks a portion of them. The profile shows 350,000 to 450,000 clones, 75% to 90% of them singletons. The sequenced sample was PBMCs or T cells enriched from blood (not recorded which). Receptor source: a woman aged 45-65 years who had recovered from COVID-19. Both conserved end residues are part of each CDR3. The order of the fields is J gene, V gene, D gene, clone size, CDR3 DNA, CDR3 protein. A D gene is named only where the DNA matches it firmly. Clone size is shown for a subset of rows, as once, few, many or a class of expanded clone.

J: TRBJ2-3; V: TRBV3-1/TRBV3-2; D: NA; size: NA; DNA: TGTGCCAGCAGCCAAGATTTTCCAACTAGCTGGAGCACAGATACGCAGTATTTT; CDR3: CASSQDFPTSWSTDTQYF
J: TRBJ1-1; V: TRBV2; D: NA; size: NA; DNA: TGTGCCAGCAGACCGAATAGACAGCCGAACACTGAAGCTTTCTTT; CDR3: CASRPNRQPNTEAFF
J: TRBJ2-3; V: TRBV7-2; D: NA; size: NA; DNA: TGTGCCAGCAGCTTAGTGGCCTTCGCTAGCACAGATACGCAGTATTTT; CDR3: CASSLVAFASTDTQYF
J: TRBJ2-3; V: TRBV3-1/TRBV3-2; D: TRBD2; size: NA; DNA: TGTGCCAGCAGCCCGACTAGCAGACCCACAGATACGCAGTATTTT; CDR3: CASSPTSRPTDTQYF
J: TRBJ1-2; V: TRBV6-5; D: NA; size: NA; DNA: TGTGCCAGCAGTTCAAAACTAGAACCTCGGGATGGCTACACCTTC; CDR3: CASSSKLEPRDGYTF
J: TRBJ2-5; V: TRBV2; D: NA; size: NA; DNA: TGTGCCAGCAGAAGATCTTGGGAGGTGGGGGACCAAGAGACCCAGTACTTC; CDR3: CASRRSWEVGDQETQYF
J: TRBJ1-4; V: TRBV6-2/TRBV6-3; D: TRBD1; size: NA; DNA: TGTGCCAGCAGCGGACAGGGCGGCGAAAAACTGTTTTTT; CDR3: CASSGQGGEKLFF
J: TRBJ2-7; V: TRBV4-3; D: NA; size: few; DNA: TGCGCCAGCAGCCAAGACCTCAGGGGTTTGGGAGAGCAGTACTTC; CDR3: CASSQDLRGLGEQYF
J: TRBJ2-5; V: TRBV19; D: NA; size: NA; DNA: TGTGCCAGTAGTATCACCGGGGGGCGTCAAGAGACCCAGTACTTC; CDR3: CASSITGGRQETQYF
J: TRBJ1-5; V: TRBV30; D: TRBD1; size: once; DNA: TGTGCCTGGGCCTTGACAGGGGGAAGCAATCAGCCCCAGCATTTT; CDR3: CAWALTGGSNQPQHF
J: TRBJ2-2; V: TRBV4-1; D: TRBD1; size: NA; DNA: TGCGCCAGCAGCCAGGAGGAGGTTCTATCGGCAGGGGGCGCTCGGGGGGAGCTGTTTTTT; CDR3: CASSQEEVLSAGGARGELFF
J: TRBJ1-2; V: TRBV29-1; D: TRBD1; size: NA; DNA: TGCAGCGTCGTGACAGGGGCCTATGGCTACACCTTC; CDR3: CSVVTGAYGYTF
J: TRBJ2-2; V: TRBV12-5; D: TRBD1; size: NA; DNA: TGTGCTATCTTTAAACCGGGACAGGGGGCGCCGGGGGAGCTGTTTTTT; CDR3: CAIFKPGQGAPGELFF
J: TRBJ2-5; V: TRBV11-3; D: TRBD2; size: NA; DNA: TGTGCCAGCAGCCGTCGTAGCGGGGGACGAGAGACCCAGTACTTC; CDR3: CASSRRSGGRETQYF
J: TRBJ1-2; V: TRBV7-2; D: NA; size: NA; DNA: TGTGCCAGCAGCTTGGGCGGGGGCGCGGGGGGCTACACCTTC; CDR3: CASSLGGGAGGYTF
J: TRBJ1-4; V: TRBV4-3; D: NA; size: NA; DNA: TGCGCCAGCAGCCACGACAAAAACAGGGTTGAAAAACTGTTTTTT; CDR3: CASSHDKNRVEKLFF
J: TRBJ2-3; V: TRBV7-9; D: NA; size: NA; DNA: TGTGCCAGCAACCTGCTCGGGAGTTCAGATACGCAGTATTTT; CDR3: CASNLLGSSDTQYF
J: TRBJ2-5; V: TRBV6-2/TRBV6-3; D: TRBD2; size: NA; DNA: TGTGCCAGCAGCTTCGGGGGGGCCTTAGAGACCCAGTACTTC; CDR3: CASSFGGALETQYF
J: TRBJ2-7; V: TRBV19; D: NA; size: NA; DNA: TGTGCCAGTAGTATAGGTCGGGCAGGGGTGTCCTACGAGCAGTACTTC; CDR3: CASSIGRAGVSYEQYF
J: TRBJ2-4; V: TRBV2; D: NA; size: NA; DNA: TGTGCCAGCAGTGTAGAACTTGGGGCTGTCTTC; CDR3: CASSVELGAVF
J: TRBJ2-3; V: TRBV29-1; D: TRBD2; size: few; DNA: TGCAGCGTTGGGAATCTAGCGGGGGCAGCAGATACGCAGTATTTT; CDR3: CSVGNLAGAADTQYF
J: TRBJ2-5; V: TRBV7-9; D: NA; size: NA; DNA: TGTGCCAGCACCCCCTTACGTGGTCGACAGATTGAGACCCAGTACTTC; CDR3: CASTPLRGRQIETQYF
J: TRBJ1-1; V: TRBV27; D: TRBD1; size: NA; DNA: TGTGCCAGCAGTTTACGGGGACAGGGGATAGCTTTCTTT; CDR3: CASSLRGQGIAFF
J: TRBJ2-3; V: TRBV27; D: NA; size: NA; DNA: TGTGCCAGCCGCACCCAATCCGGGTGGCGGATCACAGATACGCAGTATTTT; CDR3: CASRTQSGWRITDTQYF
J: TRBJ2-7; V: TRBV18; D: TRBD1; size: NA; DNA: TGTGCCAGCTCACCGGGTCTGTCAGGGGGCTCCTACGAGCAGTACTTC; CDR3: CASSPGLSGGSYEQYF
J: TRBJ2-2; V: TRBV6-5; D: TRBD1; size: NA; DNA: TGTGCCAGCAAGGGGGCGGGGAACACCGGGGAGCTGTTTTTT; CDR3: CASKGAGNTGELFF
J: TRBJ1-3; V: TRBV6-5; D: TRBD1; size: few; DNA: TGTGCCAGCAGCTCGGACAGGACTGGAAACACCATATATTTT; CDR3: CASSSDRTGNTIYF
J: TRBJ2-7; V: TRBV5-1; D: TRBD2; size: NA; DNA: TGCGCCAGCAGCTTATCCGGGACTAGCGGGGGCGAGCAGTACTTC; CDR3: CASSLSGTSGGEQYF
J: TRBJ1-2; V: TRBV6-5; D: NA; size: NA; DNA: TGTGCCAGCAGACCTCGCAGGGGATATGGCTACACCTTC; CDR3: CASRPRRGYGYTF
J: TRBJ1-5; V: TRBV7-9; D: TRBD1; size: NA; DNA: TGTGCCAGCAGCCACGTGGGGACAGGGTATCAGCCCCAGCATTTT; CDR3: CASSHVGTGYQPQHF
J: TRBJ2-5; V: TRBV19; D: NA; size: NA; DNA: TGTGCCAGTAGTACAGGGCCCGCCGAAGAGACCCAGTACTTC; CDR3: CASSTGPAEETQYF
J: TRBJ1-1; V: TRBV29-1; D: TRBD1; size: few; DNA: TGCAGCGTTGAAGATCAGGGGGGCGCTTTGGTGAACACTGAAGCTTTCTTT; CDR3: CSVEDQGGALVNTEAFF
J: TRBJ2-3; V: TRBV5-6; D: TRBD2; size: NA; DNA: TGTGCCAGCAGCGACCGGACTAGCGGTCCCACAGATACGCAGTATTTT; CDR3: CASSDRTSGPTDTQYF
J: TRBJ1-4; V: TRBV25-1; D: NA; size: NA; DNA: TGTGCCAGCAGTGAAGAGGGTGAAAAACTGTTTTTT; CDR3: CASSEEGEKLFF
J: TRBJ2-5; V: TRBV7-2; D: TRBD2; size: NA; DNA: TGTGCCAGCAGCTACCGGGGAGGGGCAGAGACCCAGTACTTC; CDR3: CASSYRGGAETQYF
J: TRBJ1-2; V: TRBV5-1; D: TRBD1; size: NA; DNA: TGCGCCAGTCGACAGGGGGCCACTAACTATGGCTACACCTTC; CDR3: CASRQGATNYGYTF
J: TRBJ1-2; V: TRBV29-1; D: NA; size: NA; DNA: TGCAGCGTTGACTCGGGAGCTATCTATGGCTACACCTTC; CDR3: CSVDSGAIYGYTF
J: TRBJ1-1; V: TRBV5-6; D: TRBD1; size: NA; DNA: TGTGCCAGCAGCTGGACAGGGGGCCTGAACACTGAAGCTTTCTTT; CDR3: CASSWTGGLNTEAFF
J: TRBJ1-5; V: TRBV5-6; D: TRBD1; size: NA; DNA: TGTGCCAGCAGCTGGGGACAGGGGGGTAGTCAGCCCCAGCATTTT; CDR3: CASSWGQGGSQPQHF
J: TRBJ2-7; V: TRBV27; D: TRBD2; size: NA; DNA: TGTGCCAGCAGTCCCCGGACTAGCGGGAGCGGGCAGTACTTC; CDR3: CASSPRTSGSGQYF
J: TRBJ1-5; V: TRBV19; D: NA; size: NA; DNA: TGTGCCAGTAGTATACCGGGGGGCCGACAGCCCCAGCATTTT; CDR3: CASSIPGGRQPQHF
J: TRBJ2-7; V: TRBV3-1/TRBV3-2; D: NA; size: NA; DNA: TGTGCCACCAGCACACGTCAGGCGTCCTACGAGCAGTACTTC; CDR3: CATSTRQASYEQYF
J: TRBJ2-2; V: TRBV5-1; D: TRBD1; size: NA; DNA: TGCGCCAGCAGTTTATCGGGGGACAGGTCCGTCGGGGAGCTGTTTTTT; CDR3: CASSLSGDRSVGELFF
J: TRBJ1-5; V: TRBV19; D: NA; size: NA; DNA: TGTGCCAGTAGTATATACCAGGTCAATCAGCCCCAGCATTTT; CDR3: CASSIYQVNQPQHF
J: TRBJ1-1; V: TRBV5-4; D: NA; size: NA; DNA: TGTGCCAGCAGCTTGAGGGACACTCGGAACACTGAAGCTTTCTTT; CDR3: CASSLRDTRNTEAFF
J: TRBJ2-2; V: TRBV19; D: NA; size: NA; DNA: TGTGCCAGTACTTGGCGGGGCAACACCGGGGAGCTGTTTTTT; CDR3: CASTWRGNTGELFF
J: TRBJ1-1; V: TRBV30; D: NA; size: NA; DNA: TGTGCCTGGAGTGTGGGGGGAAACGGAAAAGCTTTCTTT; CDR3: CAWSVGGNGKAFF
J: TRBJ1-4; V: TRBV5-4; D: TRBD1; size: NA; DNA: TGTGCCAGCAGCTTACTGACCGGGACAGGGACTGAAAAACTGTTTTTT; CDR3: CASSLLTGTGTEKLFF
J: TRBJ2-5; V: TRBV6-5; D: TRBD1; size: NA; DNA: TGTGCCAGCAGTTACTCCGGGACAGGGGGACAAGAGACCCAGTACTTC; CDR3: CASSYSGTGGQETQYF
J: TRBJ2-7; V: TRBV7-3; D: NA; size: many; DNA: TGTGCCAGCAGCCTTTTAAACTCCTACGAGCAGTACTTC; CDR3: CASSLLNSYEQYF
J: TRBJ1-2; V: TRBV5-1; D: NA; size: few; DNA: TGCGCCAGCAGCCCGGTCGAGGAGGCTAACTATGGCTACACCTTC; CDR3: CASSPVEEANYGYTF
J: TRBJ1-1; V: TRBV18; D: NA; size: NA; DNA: TGTGCCAGCTCGTCCTACAGGGAGACTGAAGCTTTCTTT; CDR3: CASSSYRETEAFF
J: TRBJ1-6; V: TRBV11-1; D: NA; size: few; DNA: TGTGCCAGCAGCTTGGGACTGAAAAATTCACCCCTCCACTTT; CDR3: CASSLGLKNSPLHF